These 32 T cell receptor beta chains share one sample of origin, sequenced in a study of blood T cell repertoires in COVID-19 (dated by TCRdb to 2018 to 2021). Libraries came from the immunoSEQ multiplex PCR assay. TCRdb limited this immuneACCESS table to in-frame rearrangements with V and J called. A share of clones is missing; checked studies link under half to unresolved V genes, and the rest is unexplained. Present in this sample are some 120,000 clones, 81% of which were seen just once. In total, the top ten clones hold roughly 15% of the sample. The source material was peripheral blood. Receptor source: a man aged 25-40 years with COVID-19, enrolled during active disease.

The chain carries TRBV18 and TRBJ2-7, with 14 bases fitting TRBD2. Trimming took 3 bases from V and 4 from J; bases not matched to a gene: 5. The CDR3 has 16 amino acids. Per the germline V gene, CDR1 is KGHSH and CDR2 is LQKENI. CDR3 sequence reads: CASSPLRTSGGYEQYF. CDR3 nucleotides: TGTGCCAGCTCACCTCTTCGGACTAGCGGGGGGTACGAGCAGTACTTC.

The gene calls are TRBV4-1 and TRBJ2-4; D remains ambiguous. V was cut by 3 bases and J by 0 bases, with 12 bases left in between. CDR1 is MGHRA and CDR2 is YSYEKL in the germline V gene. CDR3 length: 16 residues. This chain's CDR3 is CASSQTGRLAKNIQYF. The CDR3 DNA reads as TGCGCCAGCAGCCAGACTGGTCGACTAGCCAAAAACATTCAGTACTTC.

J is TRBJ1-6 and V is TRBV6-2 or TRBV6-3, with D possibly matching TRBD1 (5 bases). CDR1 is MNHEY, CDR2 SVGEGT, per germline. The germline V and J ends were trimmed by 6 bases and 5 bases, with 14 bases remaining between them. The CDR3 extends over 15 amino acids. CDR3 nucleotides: TGTGCCAGCAGCCGCGGGACTCCTCATAATTCACCCCTCCACTTT. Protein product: CASSRGTPHNSPLHF.

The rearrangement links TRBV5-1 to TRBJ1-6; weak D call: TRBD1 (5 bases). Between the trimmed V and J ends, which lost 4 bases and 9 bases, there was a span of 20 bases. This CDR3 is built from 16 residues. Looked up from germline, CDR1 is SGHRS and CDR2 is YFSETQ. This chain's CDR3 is CASSHSGETVGSPLHF. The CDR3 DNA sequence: TGCGCCAGCAGCCACTCGGGGGAAACGGTGGGTTCACCCCTCCACTTT.

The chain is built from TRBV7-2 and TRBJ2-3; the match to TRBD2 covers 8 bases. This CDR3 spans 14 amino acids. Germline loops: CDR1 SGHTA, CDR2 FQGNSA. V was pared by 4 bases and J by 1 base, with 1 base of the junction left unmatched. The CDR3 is CASSYGGGTDTQYF. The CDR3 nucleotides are TGTGCCAGCAGCTACGGGGGGGGCACAGATACGCAGTATTTT.

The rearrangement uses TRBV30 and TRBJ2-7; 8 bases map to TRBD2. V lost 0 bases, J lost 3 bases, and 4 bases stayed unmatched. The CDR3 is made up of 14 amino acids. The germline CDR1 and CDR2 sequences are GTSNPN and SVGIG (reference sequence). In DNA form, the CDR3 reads TGTGCCTGGAGTGTGGCTAGCGGGCGCTACGAGCAGTACTTC. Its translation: CAWSVASGRYEQYF.

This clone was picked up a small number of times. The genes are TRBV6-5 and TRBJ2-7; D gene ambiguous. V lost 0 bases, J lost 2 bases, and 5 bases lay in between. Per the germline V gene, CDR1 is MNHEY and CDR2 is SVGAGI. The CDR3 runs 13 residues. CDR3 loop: CASSYSSTYEQYF. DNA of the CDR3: TGTGCCAGCAGTTACTCTAGCACCTACGAGCAGTACTTC.

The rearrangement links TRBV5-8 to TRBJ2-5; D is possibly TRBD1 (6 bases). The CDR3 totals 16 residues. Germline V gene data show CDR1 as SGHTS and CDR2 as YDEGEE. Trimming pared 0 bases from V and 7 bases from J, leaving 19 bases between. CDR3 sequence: CASSLGDNLSRGTQYF. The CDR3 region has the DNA TGTGCCAGCAGCTTGGGGGACAACCTGTCAAGAGGGACCCAGTACTTC.

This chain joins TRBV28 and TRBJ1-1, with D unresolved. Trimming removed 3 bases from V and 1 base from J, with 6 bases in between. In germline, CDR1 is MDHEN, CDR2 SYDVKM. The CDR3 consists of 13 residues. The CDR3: CASSFRRNTEAFF. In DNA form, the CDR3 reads TGTGCCAGCAGTTTCCGCAGGAACACTGAAGCTTTCTTT.

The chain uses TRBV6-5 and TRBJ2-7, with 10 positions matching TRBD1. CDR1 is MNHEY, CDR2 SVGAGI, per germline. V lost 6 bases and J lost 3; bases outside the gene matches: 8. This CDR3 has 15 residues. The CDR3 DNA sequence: TGTGCCAGCAGGCTTCGAGGACAGGGGGACTACGAGCAGTACTTC. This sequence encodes CASRLRGQGDYEQYF.

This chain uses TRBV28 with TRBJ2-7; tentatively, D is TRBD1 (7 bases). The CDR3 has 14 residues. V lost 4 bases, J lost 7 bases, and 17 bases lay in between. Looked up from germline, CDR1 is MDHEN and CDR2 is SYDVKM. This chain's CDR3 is CASSSMEGAGEQYF. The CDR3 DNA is TGTGCCAGCAGTTCTATGGAGGGGGCTGGAGAGCAGTACTTC.

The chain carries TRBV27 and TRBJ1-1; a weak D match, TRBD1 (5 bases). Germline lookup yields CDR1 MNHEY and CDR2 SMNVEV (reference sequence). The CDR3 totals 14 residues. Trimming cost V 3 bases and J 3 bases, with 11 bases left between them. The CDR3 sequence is CASSLGLGYTEAFF. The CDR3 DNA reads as TGTGCCAGCAGTTTGGGGCTGGGGTACACTGAAGCTTTCTTT.

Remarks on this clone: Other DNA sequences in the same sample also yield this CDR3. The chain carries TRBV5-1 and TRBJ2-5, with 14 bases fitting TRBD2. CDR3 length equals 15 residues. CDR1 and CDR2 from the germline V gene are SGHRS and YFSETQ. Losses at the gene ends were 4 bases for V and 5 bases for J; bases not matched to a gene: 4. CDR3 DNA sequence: TGCGCCAGCAGCCCGGGACTAGCGGGAGATGAGACCCAGTACTTC. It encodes CASSPGLAGDETQYF.

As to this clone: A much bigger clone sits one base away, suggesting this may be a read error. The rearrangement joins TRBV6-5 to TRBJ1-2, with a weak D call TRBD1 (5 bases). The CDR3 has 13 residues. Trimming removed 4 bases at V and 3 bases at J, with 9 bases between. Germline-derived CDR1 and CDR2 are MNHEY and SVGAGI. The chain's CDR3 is CASSLGEDYGYTF. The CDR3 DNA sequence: TGTGCCAGCAGTTTAGGGGAAGACTATGGCTACACCTTC.

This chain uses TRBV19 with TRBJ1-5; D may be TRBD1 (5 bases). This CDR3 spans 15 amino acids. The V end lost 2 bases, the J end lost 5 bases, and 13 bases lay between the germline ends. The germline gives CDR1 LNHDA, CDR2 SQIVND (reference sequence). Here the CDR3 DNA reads TGTGCCAGTAGTATAAGAGGCCAGGGCCATCAGCCCCAGCATTTT. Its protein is CASSIRGQGHQPQHF.

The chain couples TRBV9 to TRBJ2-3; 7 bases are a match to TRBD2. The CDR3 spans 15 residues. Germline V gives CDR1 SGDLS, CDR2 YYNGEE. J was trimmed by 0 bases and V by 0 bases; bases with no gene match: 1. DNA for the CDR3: TGTGCCAGCAGCGTAGGAGCGGGGAGCACAGATACGCAGTATTTT. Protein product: CASSVGAGSTDTQYF.

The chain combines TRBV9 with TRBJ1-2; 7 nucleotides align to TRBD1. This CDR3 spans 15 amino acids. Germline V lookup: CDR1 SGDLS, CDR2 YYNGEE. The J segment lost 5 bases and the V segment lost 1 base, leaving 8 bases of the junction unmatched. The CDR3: CASSVTLGGRYGYTF. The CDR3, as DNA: TGTGCCAGCAGCGTAACCCTAGGGGGCAGGTATGGCTACACCTTC.

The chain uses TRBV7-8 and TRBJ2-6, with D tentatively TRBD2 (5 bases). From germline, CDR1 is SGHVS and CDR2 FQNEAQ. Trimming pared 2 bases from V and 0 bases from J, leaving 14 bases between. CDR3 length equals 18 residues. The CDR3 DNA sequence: TGTGCCAGCAGCTTATATTGGGAAGAGGGCTCTGGGGCCAACGTCCTGACTTTC. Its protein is CASSLYWEEGSGANVLTF.

In DNA form, the CDR3 reads TGTGCTAGTGGACTGGGACAGGGGGCCGACGTACCCTACAATGAGCAGTTCTTC. This encodes CASGLGQGADVPYNEQFF. The chain links TRBV12-5 to TRBJ2-1, with 12 bases aligning to TRBD1. The trim removed 6 bases at V and 2 bases at J, leaving 11 bases unmatched. The germline CDR1 and CDR2 sequences are LGHNT and FRNRAP. This CDR3 is built from 18 residues.

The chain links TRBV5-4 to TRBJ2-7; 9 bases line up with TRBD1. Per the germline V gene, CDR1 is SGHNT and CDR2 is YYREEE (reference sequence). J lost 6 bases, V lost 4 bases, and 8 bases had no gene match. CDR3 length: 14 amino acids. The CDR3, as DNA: TGTGCCAGCAGCGCCTCCGGGACAGGGCCCGAGCAGTACTTC. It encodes CASSASGTGPEQYF.

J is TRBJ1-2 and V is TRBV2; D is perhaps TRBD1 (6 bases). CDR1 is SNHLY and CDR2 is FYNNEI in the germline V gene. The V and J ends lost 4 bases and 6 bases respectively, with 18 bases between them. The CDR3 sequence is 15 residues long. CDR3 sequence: CASSVGARFGDGYTF. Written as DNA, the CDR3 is TGTGCCAGCAGTGTGGGGGCCCGCTTTGGGGATGGCTACACCTTC.

The CDR3 protein is CATSAPLNSAFF. DNA for the CDR3: TGTGCCACCAGCGCTCCGCTAAACTCGGCTTTCTTT. The chain combines TRBV15 with TRBJ1-1, with D hard to call. V shed 5 bases and J shed 11 bases, with 15 bases lying between them. The CDR3 consists of 12 residues. Germline CDR1 reads LNHNV; CDR2 reads YYDKDF (reference sequence).

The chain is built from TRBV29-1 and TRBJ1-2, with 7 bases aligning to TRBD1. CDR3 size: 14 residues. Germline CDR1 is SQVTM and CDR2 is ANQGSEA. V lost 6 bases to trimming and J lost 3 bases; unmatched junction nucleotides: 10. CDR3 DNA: TGCAGCGTAACACCAGGGGGATCGGACTATGGCTACACCTTC. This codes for CSVTPGGSDYGYTF.

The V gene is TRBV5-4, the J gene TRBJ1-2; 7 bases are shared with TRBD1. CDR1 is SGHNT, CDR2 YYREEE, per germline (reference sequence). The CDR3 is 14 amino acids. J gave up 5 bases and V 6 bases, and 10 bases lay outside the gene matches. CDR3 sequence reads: CASTSSRGRYGYTF. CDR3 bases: TGTGCCAGCACTTCCTCGAGGGGGCGATATGGCTACACCTTC.

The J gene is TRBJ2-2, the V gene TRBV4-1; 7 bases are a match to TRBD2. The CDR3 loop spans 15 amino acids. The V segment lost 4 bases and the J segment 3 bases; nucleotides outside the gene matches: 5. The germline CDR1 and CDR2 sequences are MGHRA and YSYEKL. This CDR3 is CASSLRGSDTGELFF. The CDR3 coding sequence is TGCGCCAGCAGCCTTCGCGGGAGCGACACCGGGGAGCTGTTTTTT.

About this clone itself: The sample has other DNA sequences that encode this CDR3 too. The CDR3 protein is CASSLGQGSNEQYF. The DNA of the CDR3 is TGCGCCAGCAGCTTAGGACAGGGTTCGAACGAGCAGTACTTC. This rearrangement joins TRBV5-1 to TRBJ2-7, with TRBD1 identical over 8 bases. The germline gives CDR1 SGHRS, CDR2 YFSETQ. The CDR3 loop spans 14 amino acids. Trimming at V came to 2 bases and at J to 5 bases, leaving 6 bases not matched to a gene. The complete variable domain, with remaining parts taken from reference TRBV5-1 and TRBJ2-7, reads KAGVTQTPRYLIKTRGQQVTLSCSPISGHRSVSWYQQTPGQGLQFLFEYFSETQRNKGNFPGRFSGRQFSNSRSEMNVSTLELGDSALYLCASSLGQGSNEQYFGPGTRLTVT.

CDR3 region: CAWSADWDTPKNIQYF. CDR3 sequence (DNA): TGTGCCTGGAGCGCAGACTGGGACACACCGAAAAACATTCAGTACTTC. The chain carries TRBV30 and TRBJ2-4; maybe TRBD1 (6 bases). Trimming removed 3 bases at V and 4 bases at J, with 19 bases between. This CDR3 region has 16 residues. From germline, CDR1 is GTSNPN and CDR2 SVGIG (reference sequence).

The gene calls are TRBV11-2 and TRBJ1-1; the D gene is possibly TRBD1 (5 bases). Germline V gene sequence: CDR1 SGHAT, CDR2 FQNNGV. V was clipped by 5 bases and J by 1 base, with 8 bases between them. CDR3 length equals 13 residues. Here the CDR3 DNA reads TGTGCCAGCAGCACACAGGAGAACACTGAAGCTTTCTTT. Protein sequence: CASSTQENTEAFF.

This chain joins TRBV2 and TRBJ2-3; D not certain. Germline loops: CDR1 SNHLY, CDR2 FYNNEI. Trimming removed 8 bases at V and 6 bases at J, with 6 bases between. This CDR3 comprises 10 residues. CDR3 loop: CASFGDTQYF. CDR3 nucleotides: TGTGCCAGCTTCGGGGATACGCAGTATTTT.

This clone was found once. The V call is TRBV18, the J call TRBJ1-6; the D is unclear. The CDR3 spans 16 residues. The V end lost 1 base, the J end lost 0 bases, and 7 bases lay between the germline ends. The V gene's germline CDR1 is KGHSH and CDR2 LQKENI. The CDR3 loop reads CASSPRQNSYNSPLHF. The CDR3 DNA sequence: TGTGCCAGCTCACCACGGCAGAACTCCTATAATTCACCCCTCCACTTT.

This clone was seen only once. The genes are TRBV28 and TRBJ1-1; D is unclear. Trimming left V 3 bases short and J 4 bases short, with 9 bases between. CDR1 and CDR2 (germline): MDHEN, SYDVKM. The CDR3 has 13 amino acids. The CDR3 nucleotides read TGTGCCAGCAGTTTTTCGGGTGCCACTGAAGCTTTCTTT. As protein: CASSFSGATEAFF.

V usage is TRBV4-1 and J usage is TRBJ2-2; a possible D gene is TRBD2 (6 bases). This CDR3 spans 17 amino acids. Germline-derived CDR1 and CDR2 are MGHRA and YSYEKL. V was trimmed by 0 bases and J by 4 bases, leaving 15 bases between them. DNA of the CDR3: TGCGCCAGCAGCCAAGATTGGGGGGTCGGAACCACCGGGGAGCTGTTTTTT. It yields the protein CASSQDWGVGTTGELFF.